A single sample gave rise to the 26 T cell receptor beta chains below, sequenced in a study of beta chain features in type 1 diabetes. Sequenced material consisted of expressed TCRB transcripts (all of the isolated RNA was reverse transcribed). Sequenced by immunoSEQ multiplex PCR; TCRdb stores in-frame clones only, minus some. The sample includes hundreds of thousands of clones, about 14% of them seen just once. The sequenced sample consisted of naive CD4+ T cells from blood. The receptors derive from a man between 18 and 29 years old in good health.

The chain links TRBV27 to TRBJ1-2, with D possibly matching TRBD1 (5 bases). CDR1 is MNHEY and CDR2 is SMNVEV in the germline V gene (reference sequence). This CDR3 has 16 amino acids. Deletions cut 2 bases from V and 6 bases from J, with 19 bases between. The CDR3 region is CASSLGGKMGVNGYTF. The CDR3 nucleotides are TGTGCCAGCAGTTTAGGGGGTAAAATGGGTGTTAATGGCTACACCTTC.

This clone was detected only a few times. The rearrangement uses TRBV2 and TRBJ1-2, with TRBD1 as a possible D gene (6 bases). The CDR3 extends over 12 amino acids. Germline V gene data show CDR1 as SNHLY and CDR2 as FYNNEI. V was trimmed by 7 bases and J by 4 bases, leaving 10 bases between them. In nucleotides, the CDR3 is TGTGCCAGCACTGAGGGGGTCTATGGCTACACCTTC. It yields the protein CASTEGVYGYTF.

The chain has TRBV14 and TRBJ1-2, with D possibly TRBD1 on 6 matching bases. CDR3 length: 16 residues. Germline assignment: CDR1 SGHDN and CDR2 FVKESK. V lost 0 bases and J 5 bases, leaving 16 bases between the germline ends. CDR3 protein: CASSQDVGGGSYGYTF. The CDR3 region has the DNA TGTGCCAGCAGCCAAGATGTGGGAGGGGGATCTTATGGCTACACCTTC.

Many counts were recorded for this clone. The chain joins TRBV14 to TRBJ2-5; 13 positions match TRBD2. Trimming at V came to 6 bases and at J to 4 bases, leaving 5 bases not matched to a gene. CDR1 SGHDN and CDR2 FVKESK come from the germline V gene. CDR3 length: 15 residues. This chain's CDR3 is CASSLGLAGAETQYF. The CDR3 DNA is TGTGCCAGCAGTCTCGGACTAGCGGGAGCAGAGACCCAGTACTTC.

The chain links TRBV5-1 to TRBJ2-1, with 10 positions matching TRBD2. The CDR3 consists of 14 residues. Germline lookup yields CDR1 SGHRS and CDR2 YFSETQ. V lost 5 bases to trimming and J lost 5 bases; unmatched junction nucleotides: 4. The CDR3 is CASRLAGGHNEQFF. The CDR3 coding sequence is TGCGCCAGCAGGTTAGCGGGGGGCCACAATGAGCAGTTCTTC. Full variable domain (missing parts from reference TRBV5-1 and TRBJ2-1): KAGVTQTPRYLIKTRGQQVTLSCSPISGHRSVSWYQQTPGQGLQFLFEYFSETQRNKGNFPGRFSGRQFSNSRSEMNVSTLELGDSALYLCASRLAGGHNEQFFGPGTRLTVL.

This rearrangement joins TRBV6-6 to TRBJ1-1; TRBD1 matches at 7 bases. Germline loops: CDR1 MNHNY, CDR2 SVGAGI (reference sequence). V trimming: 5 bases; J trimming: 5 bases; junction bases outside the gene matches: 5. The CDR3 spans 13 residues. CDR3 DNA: TGTGCCAGCAGTCCCGACAGGGTTACTGAAGCTTTCTTT. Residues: CASSPDRVTEAFF.

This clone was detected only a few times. Here the CDR3 reads CASKDGSSGANVLTF. The CDR3 DNA sequence: TGTGCCAGTAAGGACGGGAGCTCTGGGGCCAACGTCCTGACTTTC. This sequence joins TRBV19 and TRBJ2-6; tentatively, D is TRBD2 (6 bases). Germline-derived CDR1 and CDR2 are LNHDA and SQIVND (reference sequence). V shed 7 bases and J shed 0 bases, with 10 bases lying between them. The CDR3 length is 15 residues.

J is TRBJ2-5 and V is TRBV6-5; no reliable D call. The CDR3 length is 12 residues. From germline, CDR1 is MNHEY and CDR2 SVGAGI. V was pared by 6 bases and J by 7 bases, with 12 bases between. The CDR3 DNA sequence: TGTGCCAGCAGCGCAGGTTCGGGGACCCAGTACTTC. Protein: CASSAGSGTQYF.

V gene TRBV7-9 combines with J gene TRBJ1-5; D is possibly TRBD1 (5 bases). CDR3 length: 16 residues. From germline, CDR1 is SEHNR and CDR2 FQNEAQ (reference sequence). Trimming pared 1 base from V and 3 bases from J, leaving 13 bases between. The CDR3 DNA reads TGTGCCAGCAGCTTAGGGGCAGGGAGCTTCAATCAGCCCCAGCATTTT. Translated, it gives CASSLGAGSFNQPQHF.

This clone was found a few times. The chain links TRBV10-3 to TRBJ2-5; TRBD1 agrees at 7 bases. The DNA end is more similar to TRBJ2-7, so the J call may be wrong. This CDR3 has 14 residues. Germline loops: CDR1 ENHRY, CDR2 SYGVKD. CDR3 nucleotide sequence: TGTGCCATCAGTCCCAAGGGACAGAACTACGAGCAGTACTTC. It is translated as CAISPKGQNYEQYF.

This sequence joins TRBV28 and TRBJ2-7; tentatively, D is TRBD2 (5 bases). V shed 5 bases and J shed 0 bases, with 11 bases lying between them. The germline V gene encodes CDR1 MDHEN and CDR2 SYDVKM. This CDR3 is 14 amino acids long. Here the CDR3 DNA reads TGTGCCAGCAGTAACACGGGATTCTCCTACGAGCAGTACTTC. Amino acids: CASSNTGFSYEQYF.

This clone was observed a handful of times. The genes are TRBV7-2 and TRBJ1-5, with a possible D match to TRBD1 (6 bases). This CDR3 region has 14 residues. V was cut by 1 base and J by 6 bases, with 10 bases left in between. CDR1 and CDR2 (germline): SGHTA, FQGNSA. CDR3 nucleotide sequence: TGTGCCAGCAGCTTAGGGGGGGCAGGTCAGCCCCAGCATTTT. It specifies CASSLGGAGQPQHF.

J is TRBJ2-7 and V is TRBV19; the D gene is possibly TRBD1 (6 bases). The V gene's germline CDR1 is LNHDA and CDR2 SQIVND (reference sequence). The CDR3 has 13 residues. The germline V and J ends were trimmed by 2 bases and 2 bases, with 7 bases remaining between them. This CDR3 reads CASSISGAYEQYF. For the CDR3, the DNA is TGTGCCAGTAGTATATCAGGGGCCTACGAGCAGTACTTC.

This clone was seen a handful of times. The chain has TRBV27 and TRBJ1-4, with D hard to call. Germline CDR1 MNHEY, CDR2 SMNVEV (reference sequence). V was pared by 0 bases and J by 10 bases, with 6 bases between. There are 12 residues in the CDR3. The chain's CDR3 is CASSLSGGKLFF. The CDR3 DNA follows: TGTGCCAGCAGTTTATCGGGTGGAAAACTGTTTTTT.

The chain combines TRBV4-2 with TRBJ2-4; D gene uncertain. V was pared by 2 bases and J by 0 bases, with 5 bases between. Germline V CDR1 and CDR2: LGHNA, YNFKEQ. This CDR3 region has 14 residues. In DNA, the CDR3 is TGTGCCAGCAGCCAAAGGGTAGCCAAAAACATTCAGTACTTC. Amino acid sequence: CASSQRVAKNIQYF.

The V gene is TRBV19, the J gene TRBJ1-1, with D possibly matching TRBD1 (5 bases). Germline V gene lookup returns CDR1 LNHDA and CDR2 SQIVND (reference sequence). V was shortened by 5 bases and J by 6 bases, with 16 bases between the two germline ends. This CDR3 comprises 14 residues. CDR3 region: CASSQLGVSPEAFF. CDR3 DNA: TGTGCCAGTAGTCAATTGGGGGTTTCGCCTGAAGCTTTCTTT.

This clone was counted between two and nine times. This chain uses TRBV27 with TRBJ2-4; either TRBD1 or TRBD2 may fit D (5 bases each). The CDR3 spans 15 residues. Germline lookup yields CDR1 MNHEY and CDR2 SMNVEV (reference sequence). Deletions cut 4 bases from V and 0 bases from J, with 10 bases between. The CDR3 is CASSSMGVAKNIQYF. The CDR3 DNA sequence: TGTGCCAGCAGTTCCATGGGGGTAGCCAAAAACATTCAGTACTTC.

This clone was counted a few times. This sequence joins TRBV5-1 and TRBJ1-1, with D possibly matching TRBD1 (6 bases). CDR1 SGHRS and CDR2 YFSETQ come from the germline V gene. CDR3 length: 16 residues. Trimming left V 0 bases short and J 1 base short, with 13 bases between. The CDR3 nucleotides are TGCGCCAGCAGCTTGGGCCTGGACAGAGCGAACACTGAAGCTTTCTTT. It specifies CASSLGLDRANTEAFF.

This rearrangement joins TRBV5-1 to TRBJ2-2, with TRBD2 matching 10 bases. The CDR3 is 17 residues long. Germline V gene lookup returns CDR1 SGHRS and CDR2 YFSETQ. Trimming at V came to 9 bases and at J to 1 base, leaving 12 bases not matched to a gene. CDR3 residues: CATPRWASGRNTGELFF. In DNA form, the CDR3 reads TGCGCCACCCCCCGGTGGGCTAGCGGGAGGAACACCGGGGAGCTGTTTTTT.

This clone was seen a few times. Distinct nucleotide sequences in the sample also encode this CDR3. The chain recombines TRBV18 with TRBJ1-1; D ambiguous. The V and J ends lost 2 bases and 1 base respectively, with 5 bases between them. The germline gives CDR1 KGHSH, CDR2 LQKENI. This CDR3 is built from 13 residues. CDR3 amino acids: CASSPTRNTEAFF. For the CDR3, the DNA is TGTGCCAGCTCACCAACTCGGAACACTGAAGCTTTCTTT.

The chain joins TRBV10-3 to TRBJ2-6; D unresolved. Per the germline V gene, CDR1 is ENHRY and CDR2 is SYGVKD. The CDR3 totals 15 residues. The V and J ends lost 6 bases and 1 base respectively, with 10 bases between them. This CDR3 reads CAISQLQSGANVLTF. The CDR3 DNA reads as TGTGCCATCAGCCAGCTGCAATCTGGGGCCAACGTCCTGACTTTC.

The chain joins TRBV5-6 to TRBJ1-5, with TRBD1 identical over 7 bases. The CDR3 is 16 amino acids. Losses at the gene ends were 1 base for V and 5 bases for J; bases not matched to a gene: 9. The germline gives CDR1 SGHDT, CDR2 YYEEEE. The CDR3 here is CASSLLRQGLHQPQHF. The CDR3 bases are TGTGCCAGCAGCTTGTTGAGACAGGGCCTCCATCAGCCCCAGCATTTT.

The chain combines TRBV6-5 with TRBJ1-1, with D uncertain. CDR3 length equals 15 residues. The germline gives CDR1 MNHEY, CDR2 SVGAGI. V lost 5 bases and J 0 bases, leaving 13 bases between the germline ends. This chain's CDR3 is CASSLGGLMNTEAFF. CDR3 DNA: TGTGCCAGCAGTCTGGGCGGACTCATGAACACTGAAGCTTTCTTT.

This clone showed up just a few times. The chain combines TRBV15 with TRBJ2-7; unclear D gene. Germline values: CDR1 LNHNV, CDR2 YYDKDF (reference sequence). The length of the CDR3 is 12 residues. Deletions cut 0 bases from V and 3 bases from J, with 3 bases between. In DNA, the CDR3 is TGTGCCACCAGCAGAGATTACTACGAGCAGTACTTC. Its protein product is CATSRDYYEQYF.

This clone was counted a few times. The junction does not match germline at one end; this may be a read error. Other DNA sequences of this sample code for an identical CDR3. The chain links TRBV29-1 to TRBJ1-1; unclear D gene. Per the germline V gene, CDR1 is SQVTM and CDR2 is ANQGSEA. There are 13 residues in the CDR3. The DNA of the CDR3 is TGCAGCGTCGAAGGCAGGCTGAACACTGAAGCTTTCTTT. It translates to CSVEGRLNTEAFF.

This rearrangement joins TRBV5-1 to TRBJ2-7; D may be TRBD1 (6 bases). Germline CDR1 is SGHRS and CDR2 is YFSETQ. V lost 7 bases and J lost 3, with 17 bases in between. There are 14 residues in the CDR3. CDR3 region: CASSRTDDSYEQYF. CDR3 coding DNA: TGCGCCAGCTCCCGGACAGACGACAGCTACGAGCAGTACTTC.